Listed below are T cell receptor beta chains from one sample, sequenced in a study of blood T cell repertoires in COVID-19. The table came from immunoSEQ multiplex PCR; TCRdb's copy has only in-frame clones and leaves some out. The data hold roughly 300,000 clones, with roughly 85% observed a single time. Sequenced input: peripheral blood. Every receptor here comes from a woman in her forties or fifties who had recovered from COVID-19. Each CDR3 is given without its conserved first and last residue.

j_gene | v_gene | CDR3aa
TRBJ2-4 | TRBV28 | ASRGQGEGIQY
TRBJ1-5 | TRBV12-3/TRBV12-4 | ASSLTGNQPQH
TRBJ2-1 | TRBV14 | ASSNLWGGSYNEQF
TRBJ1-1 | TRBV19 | ASSTWGRGPPEAF
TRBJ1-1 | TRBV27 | ASSLFGGLDTEAF
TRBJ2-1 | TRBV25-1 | ASSGPSGHRSSYNEQF
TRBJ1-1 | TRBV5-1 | ASSAKGDREAF
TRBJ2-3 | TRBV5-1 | ASRMLPSGGSTDTQY
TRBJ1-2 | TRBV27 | ASRTINYGYT
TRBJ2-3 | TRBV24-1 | ATSAPGGATWADTQY
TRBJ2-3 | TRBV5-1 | ASKRVGTQY
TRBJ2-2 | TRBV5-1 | ASSPLNLDRDLTGELF
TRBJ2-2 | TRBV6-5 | ASNRDRATGELF
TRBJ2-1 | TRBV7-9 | ASSFKSGSGYNEQF
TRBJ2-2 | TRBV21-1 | ASSTSGRATGELF
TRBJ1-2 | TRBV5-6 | ASGRREQYGYT
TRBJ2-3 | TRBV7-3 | ASSLEASGGALDTQY
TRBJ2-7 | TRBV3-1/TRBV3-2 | ASSQAQGATYEQY
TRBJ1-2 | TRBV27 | ASSSAQGRHGYT
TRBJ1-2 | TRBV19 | ASSSGHLRGGYT